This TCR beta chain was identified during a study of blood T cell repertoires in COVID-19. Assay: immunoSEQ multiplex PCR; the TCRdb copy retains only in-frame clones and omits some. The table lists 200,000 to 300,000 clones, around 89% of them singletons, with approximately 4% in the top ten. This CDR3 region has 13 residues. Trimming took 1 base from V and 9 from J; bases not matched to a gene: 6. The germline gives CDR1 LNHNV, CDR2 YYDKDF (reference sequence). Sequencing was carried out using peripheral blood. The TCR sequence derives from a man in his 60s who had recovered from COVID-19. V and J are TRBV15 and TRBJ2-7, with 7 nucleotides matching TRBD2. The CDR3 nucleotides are TGTGCCACCAGCAGAGCCCTAGGGGAGGGGCAGTACTTC. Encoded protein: CATSRALGEGQYF. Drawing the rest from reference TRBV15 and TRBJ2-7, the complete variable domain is DAMVIQNPRYQVTQFGKPVTLSCSQTLNHNVMYWYQQKSSQAPKLLFHYYDKDFNNEADTPDNFQSRRPNTSFCFLDIRSPGLGDTAMYLCATSRALGEGQYFGPGTRLTVT.